Sequencing of this T cell receptor beta chain was carried out in a study of control samples from healthy donors and cancer patients. Data came from immunoSEQ multiplex PCR; TCRdb stores just in-frame clones and leaves some out. The sample has under 150,000 clones, about nine tenths seen once. The V and J ends lost 4 bases and 3 bases respectively, with 11 bases between them. This CDR3 contains 14 residues. Germline CDR1 is MDHEN and CDR2 is SYDVKM. The J gene is TRBJ2-3, the V gene TRBV28; D ambiguous. The sequence came from a man aged 45 to 65 with head and neck cancer. The sequenced sample consisted of PBMCs. The CDR3 nucleotides are TGTGCCAGCAGTTCTCTGGCGGCGACAGATACGCAGTATTTT. It encodes CASSSLAATDTQYF. The variable domain in full, completed from reference TRBV28 and TRBJ2-3, reads DVKVTQSSRYLVKRTGEKVFLECVQDMDHENMFWYRQDPGLGLRLIYFSYDVKMKEKGDIPEGYSVSREKKERFSLILESASTNQTSMYLCASSSLAATDTQYFGPGTRLTVL.